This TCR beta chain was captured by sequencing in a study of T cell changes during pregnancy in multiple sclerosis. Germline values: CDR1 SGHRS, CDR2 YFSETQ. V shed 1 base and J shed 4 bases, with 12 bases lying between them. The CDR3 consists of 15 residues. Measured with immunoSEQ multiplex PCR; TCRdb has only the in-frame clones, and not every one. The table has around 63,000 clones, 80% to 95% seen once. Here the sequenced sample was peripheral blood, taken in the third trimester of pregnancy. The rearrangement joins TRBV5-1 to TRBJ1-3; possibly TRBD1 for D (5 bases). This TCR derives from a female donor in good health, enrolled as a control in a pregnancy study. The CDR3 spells CASSLMTEAGNTIYF. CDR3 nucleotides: TGCGCCAGCAGCTTGATGACAGAGGCCGGAAACACCATATATTTT.